A selection of T cell receptor beta chains follows, all from one sample in a study of cytomegalovirus exposure and HLA in healthy donors. The assay was immunoSEQ multiplex PCR, and TCRdb's table has in-frame clones only and misses some. The sample shows roughly 140,000 clones, approximately 72% of them seen only once. The specimen sequenced was PBMCs. The receptor source for this set is a man aged 18-30 years in good health and CMV-seronegative. CDR3s include the opening cysteine and the closing phenylalanine or tryptophan. The D gene is left open where the match is weak. Clone size is given for some rows only: seen once, a few or many times, or a class if the clone is expanded.

TGTGCCAGCAGCTTTTTGGCCGCTGAAAAACTGTTTTTT | CASSFLAAEKLFF | . | . | TRBJ1-4 | TRBV11-2
TGTGCCAGCAGTTCGCCCGGGACTAGCGGGAGGAGATTAACCTACGAGCAGTACTTC | CASSSPGTSGRRLTYEQYF | . | TRBD2 | TRBJ2-7 | TRBV27
TGTGCCATCAGTGACATAGCGGGAGGGGCCAGCGGGGAGCTGTTTTTT | CAISDIAGGASGELFF | . | TRBD2 | TRBJ2-2 | TRBV10-3
TGTGCCAGCCGAAATCTAGACAGGGTTGGTGGCTACACCTTC | CASRNLDRVGGYTF | few | TRBD1 | TRBJ1-2 | TRBV19
TGTGCCAGCAGCACAAGACTAGCGGGACACAATGAGCAGTTCTTC | CASSTRLAGHNEQFF | once | TRBD2 | TRBJ2-1 | TRBV6-6
TGTGCCAGCAGCGTAGGACCGGAGGCTAACACCGGGGAGCTGTTTTTT | CASSVGPEANTGELFF | . | . | TRBJ2-2 | TRBV9
TGTGCCAGCAGCTTCGGGACTAGCGGTATATACAATGAGCAGTTCTTC | CASSFGTSGIYNEQFF | . | TRBD2 | TRBJ2-1 | TRBV9
TGTGCCAGCAGCTTAGAAGGGGCTACCTCGGGCTTCCAAGAGACCCAGTACTTC | CASSLEGATSGFQETQYF | . | . | TRBJ2-5 | TRBV7-9
TGTGCCAGCAGCTTGGCAGGGATAGCCGGGGAGCTGTTTTTT | CASSLAGIAGELFF | . | . | TRBJ2-2 | TRBV7-2
TGTGCCAGCAGCTTAGCGGGAGTCGGGAACCAAGAGACCCAGTACTTC | CASSLAGVGNQETQYF | once | . | TRBJ2-5 | TRBV7-2
TGCGCCAGCAGCCAAGGGAGCGGGAGGGCCTTAAGTGAGCAGTACTTC | CASSQGSGRALSEQYF | . | TRBD2 | TRBJ2-7 | TRBV4-1
TGTGCCAGCAGCTTTAGGGGTGTGCTGGCCACTGAAGCTTTCTTT | CASSFRGVLATEAFF | . | . | TRBJ1-1 | TRBV5-5